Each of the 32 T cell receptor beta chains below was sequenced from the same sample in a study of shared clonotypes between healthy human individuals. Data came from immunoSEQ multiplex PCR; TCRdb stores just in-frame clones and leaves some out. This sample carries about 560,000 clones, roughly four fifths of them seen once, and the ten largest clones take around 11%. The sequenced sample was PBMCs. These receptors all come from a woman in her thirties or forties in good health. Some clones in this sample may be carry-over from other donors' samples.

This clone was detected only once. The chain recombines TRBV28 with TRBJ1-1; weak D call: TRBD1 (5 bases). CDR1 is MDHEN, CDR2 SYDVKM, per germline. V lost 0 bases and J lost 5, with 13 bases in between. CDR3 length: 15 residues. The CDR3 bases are TGTGCCAGCAGTTTATGGCGGGGGAGGGAAACTGAAGCTTTCTTT. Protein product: CASSLWRGRETEAFF.

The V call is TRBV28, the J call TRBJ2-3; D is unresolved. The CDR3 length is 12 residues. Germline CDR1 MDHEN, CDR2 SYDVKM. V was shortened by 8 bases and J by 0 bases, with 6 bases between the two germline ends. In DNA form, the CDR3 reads TGTGCCAGCCAAAGTAGCACAGATACGCAGTATTTT. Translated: CASQSSTDTQYF. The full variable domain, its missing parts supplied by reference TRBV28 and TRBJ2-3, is DVKVTQSSRYLVKRTGEKVFLECVQDMDHENMFWYRQDPGLGLRLIYFSYDVKMKEKGDIPEGYSVSREKKERFSLILESASTNQTSMYLCASQSSTDTQYFGPGTRLTVL.

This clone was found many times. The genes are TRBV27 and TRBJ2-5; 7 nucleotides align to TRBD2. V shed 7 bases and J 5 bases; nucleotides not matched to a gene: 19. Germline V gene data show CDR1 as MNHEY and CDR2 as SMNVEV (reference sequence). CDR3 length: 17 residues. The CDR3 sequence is CASMVLSGGSGVETQYF. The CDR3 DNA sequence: TGTGCCAGCATGGTTCTTTCTGGCGGGAGTGGTGTTGAGACCCAGTACTTC.

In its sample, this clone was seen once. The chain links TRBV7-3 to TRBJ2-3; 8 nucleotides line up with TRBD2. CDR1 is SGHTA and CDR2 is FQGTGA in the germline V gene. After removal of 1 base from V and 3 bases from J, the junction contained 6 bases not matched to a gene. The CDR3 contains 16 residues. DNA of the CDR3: TGTGCCAGCAGCTTAATTGCGGGAGGCGGGACAGATACGCAGTATTTT. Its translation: CASSLIAGGGTDTQYF.

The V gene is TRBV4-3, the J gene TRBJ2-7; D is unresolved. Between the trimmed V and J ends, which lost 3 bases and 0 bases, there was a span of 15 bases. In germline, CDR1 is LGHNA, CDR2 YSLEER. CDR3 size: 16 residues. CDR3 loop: CASSQYPKGASYEQYF. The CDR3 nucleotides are TGCGCCAGCAGCCAGTACCCCAAGGGCGCCTCCTACGAGCAGTACTTC.

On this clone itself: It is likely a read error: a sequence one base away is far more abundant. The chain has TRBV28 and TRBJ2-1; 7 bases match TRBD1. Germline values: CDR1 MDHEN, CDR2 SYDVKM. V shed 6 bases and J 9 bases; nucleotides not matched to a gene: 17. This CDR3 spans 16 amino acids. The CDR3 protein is CASRRAGGYSSAEQFF. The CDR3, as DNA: TGTGCCAGCAGGCGGGCAGGGGGTTATTCGTCGGCTGAGCAGTTCTTC.

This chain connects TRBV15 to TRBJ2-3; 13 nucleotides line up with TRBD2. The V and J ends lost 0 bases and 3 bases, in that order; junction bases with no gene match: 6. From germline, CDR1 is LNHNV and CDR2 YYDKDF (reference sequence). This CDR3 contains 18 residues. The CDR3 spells CATSRDRTSGSETDTQYF. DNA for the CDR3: TGTGCCACCAGCAGAGATAGGACTAGCGGGAGTGAGACAGATACGCAGTATTTT.

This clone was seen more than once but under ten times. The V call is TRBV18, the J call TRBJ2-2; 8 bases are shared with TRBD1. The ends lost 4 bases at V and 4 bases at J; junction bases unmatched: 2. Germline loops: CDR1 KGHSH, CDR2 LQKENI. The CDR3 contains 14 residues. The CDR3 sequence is CASSLGQVTGELFF. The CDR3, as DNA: TGTGCCAGCTCACTGGGACAGGTCACCGGGGAGCTGTTTTTT.

This chain's CDR3 is CASSQTGATGTEAFF. CDR3 DNA sequence: TGTGCCAGCAGCCAAACAGGGGCTACCGGCACTGAAGCTTTCTTT. This chain connects TRBV7-2 to TRBJ1-1, with 7 bases that match TRBD1. V dropped 5 bases and J dropped 4; count of bases not matched to a gene: 10. CDR1 is SGHTA and CDR2 is FQGNSA in the germline V gene. This CDR3 is 15 amino acids long.

This CDR3 is CASSLPAPNNYGYTF. CDR3 DNA sequence: TGTGCCAGCAGCTTACCAGCCCCCAATAACTATGGCTACACCTTC. This chain joins TRBV7-9 and TRBJ1-2, with no clear D. The V and J ends lost 2 bases and 1 base respectively, with 11 bases between them. CDR3 length: 15 amino acids. The V gene's germline CDR1 is SEHNR and CDR2 FQNEAQ (reference sequence).

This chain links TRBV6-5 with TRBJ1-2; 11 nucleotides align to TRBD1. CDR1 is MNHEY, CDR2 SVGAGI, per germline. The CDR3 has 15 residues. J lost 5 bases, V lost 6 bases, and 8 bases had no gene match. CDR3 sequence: CASRGGQGARYGYTF. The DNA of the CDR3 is TGTGCCAGCAGGGGCGGACAGGGGGCGCGGTATGGCTACACCTTC.

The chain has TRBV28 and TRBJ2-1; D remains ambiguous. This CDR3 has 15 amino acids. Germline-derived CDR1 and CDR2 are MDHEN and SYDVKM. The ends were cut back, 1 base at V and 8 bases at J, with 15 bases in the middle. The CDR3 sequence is CASSLSGTPGDEQFF. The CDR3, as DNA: TGTGCCAGCAGTTTATCCGGCACTCCCGGCGATGAGCAGTTCTTC.

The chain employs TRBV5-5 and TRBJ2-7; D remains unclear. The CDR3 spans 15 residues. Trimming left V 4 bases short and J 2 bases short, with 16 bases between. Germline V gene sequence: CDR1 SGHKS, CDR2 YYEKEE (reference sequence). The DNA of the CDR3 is TGTGCCAGCAGCGGAGTATATCGGGCCGCCTACGAGCAGTACTTC. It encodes CASSGVYRAAYEQYF.

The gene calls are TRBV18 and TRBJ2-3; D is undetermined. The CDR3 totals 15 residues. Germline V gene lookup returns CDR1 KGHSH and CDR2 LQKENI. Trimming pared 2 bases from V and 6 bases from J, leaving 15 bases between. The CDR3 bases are TGTGCCAGCTCACCATCGGGCGGCCCCGTCGATACGCAGTATTTT. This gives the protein CASSPSGGPVDTQYF.

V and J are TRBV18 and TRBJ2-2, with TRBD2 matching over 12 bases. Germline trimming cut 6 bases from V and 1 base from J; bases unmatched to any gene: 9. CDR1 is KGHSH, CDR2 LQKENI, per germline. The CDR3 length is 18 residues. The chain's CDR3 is CASSRLAGVSRNTGELFF. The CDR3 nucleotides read TGTGCCAGCTCCCGACTAGCGGGAGTATCGCGGAACACCGGGGAGCTGTTTTTT.

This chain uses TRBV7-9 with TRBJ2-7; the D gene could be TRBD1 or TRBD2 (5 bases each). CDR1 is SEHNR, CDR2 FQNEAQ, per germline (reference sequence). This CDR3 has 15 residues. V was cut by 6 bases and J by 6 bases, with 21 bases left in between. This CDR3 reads CASSRGSGHLVEQYF. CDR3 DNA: TGTGCCAGCAGTCGTGGGAGCGGACATCTGGTCGAGCAGTACTTC.

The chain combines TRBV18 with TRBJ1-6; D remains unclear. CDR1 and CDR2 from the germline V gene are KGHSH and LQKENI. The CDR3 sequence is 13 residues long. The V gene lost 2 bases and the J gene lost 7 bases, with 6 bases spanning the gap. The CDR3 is CASSPGYNSPLHF. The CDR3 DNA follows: TGTGCCAGCTCACCAGGGTACAATTCACCCCTCCACTTT.

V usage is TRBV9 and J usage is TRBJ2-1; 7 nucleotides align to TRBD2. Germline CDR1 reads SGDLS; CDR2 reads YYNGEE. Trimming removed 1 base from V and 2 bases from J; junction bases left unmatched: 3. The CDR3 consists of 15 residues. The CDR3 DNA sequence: TGTGCCAGCAGCGTAACGGGAGGCGCCTACAATGAGCAGTTCTTC. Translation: CASSVTGGAYNEQFF.

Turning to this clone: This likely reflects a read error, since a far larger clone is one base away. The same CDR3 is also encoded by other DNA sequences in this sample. DNA for the CDR3: TGTGCCATCAGTGAGAAGGGGCTAGCGGGAGGGACAGATACGCAGTATTTT. Protein: CAISEKGLAGGTDTQYF. The chain recombines TRBV10-3 with TRBJ2-3; TRBD2 agrees at 12 bases. V shed 2 bases, J shed 3 bases, and the junction held 6 bases outside the gene matches. CDR1 is ENHRY and CDR2 is SYGVKD in the germline V gene. This CDR3 spans 17 amino acids.

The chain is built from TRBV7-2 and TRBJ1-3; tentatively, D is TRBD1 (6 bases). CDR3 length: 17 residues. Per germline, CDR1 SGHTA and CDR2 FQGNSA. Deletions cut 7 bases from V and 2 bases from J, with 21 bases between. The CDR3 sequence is CASTLQGTRFAGNTIYF. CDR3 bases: TGTGCCAGCACCCTCCAGGGGACCAGGTTTGCTGGAAACACCATATATTTT.

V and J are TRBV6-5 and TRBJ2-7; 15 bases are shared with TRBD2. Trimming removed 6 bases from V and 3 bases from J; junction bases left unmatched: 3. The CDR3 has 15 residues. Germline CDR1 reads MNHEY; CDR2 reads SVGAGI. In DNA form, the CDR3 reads TGTGCCAGCAGACTGGGACTAGCGGGAGGCTACGAGCAGTACTTC. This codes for CASRLGLAGGYEQYF.

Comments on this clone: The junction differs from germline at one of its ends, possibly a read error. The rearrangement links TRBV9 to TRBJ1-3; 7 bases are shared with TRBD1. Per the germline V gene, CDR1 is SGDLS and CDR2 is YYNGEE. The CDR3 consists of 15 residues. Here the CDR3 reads CASSVSGTAGSTIYF. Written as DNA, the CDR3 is TGTGCCAGCAGCGTAAGTGGGACAGCTGGAAGCACCATATATTTT.

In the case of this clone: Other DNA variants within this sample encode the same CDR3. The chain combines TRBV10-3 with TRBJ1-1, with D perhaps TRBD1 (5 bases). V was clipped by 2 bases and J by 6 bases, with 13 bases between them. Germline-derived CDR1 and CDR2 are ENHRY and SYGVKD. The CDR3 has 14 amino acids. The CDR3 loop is CAISEGQGVAEAFF. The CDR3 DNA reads TGTGCCATCAGTGAGGGCCAGGGAGTGGCTGAAGCTTTCTTT.

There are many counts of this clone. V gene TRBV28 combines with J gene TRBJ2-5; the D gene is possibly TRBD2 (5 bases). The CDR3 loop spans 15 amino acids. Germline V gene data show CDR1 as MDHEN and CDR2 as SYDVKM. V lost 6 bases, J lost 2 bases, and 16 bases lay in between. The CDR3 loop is CASRTSWGEQETQYF. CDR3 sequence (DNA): TGTGCCAGCAGAACCTCCTGGGGAGAACAAGAGACCCAGTACTTC.

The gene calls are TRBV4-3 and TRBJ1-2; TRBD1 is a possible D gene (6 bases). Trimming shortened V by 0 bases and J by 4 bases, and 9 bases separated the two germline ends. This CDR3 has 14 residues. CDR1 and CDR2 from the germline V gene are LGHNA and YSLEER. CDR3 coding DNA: TGCGCCAGCAGCCAAGACCAGGGGCTCTATGGCTACACCTTC. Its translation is CASSQDQGLYGYTF.

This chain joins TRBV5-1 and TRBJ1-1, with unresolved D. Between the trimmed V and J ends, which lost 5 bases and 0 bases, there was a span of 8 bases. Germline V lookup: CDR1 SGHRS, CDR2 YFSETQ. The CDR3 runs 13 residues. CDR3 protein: CASREMMNTEAFF. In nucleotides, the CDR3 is TGCGCCAGCAGGGAGATGATGAACACTGAAGCTTTCTTT.

Here the CDR3 reads CASSQGLGGYGYTF. CDR3 bases: TGTGCCAGCAGCCAGGGACTGGGCGGCTATGGCTACACCTTC. The chain carries TRBV5-4 and TRBJ1-2, with TRBD1 as a possible D gene (5 bases). In germline, CDR1 is SGHNT, CDR2 YYREEE (reference sequence). With 4 bases removed from V and 4 bases from J, the gap between germline ends came to 14 bases. The CDR3 is 14 amino acids.

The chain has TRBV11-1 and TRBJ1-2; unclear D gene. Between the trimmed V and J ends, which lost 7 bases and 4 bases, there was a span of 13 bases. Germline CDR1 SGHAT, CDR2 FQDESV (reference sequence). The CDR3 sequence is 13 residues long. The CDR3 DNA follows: TGTGCCAGCAAAACGGATCTTTCCTATGGCTACACCTTC. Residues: CASKTDLSYGYTF.

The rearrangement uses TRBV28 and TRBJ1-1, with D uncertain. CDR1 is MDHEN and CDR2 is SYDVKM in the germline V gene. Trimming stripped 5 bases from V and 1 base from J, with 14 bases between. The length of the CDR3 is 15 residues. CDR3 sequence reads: CASSPIVLTNTEAFF. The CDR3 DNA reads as TGTGCCAGCAGTCCCATAGTTCTTACGAACACTGAAGCTTTCTTT. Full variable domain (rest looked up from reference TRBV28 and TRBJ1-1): DVKVTQSSRYLVKRTGEKVFLECVQDMDHENMFWYRQDPGLGLRLIYFSYDVKMKEKGDIPEGYSVSREKKERFSLILESASTNQTSMYLCASSPIVLTNTEAFFGQGTRLTVV.

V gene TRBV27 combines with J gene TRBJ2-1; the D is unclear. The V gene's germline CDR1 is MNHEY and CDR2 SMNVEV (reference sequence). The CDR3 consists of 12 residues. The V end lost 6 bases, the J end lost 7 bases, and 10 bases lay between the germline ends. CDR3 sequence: CASSPTTNEQFF. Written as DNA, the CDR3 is TGTGCCAGCAGCCCAACCACAAATGAGCAGTTCTTC.

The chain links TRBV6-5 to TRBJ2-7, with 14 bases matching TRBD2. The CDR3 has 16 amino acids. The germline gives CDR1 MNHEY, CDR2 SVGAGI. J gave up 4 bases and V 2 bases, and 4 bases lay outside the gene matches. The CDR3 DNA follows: TGTGCCAGCAGTTACGGGGGACTAGCGGGAGAGTACGAGCAGTACTTC. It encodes CASSYGGLAGEYEQYF.

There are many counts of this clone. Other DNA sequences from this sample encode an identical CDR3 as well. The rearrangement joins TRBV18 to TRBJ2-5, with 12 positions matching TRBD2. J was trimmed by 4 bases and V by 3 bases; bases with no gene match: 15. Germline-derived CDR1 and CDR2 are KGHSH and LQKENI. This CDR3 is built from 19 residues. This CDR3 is CASSPIAKDSGLAGETQYF. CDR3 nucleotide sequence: TGTGCCAGCTCACCGATCGCGAAGGACTCGGGACTAGCGGGAGAGACCCAGTACTTC.